A single T cell receptor beta chain is shown here with its context. This sample stems from a study of technical replicates of blood from several donors. This table comes from immunoSEQ multiplex PCR, and its TCRdb copy is limited to in-frame clones, with some not included. The table shows under 75,000 clones, with 85% to 95% occurring only once. V was clipped by 5 bases and J by 1 base, with 8 bases between them. The V gene's germline CDR1 is KGHSH and CDR2 LQKENI. This CDR3 comprises 13 residues. V gene TRBV18 combines with J gene TRBJ1-1; maybe TRBD1 (6 bases). This receptor was taken from a human donor in good health. Some clones in this sample may be carry-over from other donors' samples. The sample taken for sequencing was PBMCs. The CDR3 DNA reads as TGTGCCAGCTCATCGACAGGGAACACTGAAGCTTTCTTT. Its translation: CASSSTGNTEAFF.